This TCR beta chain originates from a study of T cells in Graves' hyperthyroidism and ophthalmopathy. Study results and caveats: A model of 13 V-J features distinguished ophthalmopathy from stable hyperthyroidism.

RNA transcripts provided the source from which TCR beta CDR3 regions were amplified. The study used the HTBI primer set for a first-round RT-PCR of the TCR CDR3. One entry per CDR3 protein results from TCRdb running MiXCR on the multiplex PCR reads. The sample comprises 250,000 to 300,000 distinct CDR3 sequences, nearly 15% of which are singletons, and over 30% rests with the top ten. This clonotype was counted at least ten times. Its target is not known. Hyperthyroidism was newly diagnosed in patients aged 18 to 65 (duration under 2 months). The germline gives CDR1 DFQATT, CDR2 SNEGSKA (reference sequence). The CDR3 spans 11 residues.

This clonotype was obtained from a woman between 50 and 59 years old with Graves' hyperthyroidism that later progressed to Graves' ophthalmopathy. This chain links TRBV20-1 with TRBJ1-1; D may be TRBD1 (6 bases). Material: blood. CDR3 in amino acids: CSPRQALEAFF. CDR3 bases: TGCAGCCCACGACAGGCTCTTGAAGCTTTCTTT.